This T cell receptor (beta chain) came from a study of blood T cell repertoires in COVID-19 (dated by TCRdb to about 2020). Background for the entire study: Collaborator samples came from the United States, Italy and Spain and covered acute and convalescent phases of COVID-19. The material from the prospective study consisted of cDNA or gDNA derived from T cells, B-cell-depleted T cells, or PBMCs. Subjects who had been exposed to COVID-19, were actively infected with it, or had recovered from it provided the deeply sampled blood TCRbeta repertoires that made up the dataset. The repertoires were released in a freely available public database meant as a resource for research on the immune response to SARS-CoV-2. Samples came from the ongoing ImmuneRACE study (first 160 participants) plus 1,254 subjects from 6 global collaborators. Sample metadata almost always included a de-identified subject ID, COVID-19 status, age in years and sex. HLA class I and class II types, where available, came from metadata supplied by the sample provider rather than from assay-based typing. Broad study findings and their caveats: The quantity of clinical and demographic metadata differed by source and by participant and was supplied without curation.

The immunoSEQ Assay, a bias-controlled multiplex PCR, was used to amplify TCRbeta CDR3 regions from genomic DNA. Per the original workflow: Within the assay, amplification of reference gene primers was used to estimate how many nucleated cells each sample contained. To quantify the absolute abundance of each unique TCRbeta CDR3 rearrangement, sequence reads were collapsed and filtered. For each sample, productive Simpson clonality was calculated by taking the square root of Simpson's diversity index across productive rearrangements. TCRdb took over this immuneACCESS table, retaining in-frame rearrangements with V and J assigned. Such tables are incomplete; in checked studies, under half of the missing clones stem from an unresolved V gene, and the remainder is unexplained. V and J calls and clone size come straight from that table; D and trimming were deduced from the DNA. This sample has roughly 200,000 clones in its table, and 78% of those were observed once. The ten largest account for around 2.8% of the sample.

In regard to this clone: The antigen it recognizes is unknown. No base quality information exists; no much larger clone differs at one position.

Each collaborating institution followed its own protocols to collect whole blood in K2EDTA tubes. For TCRbeta analysis, collaborator samples were shipped as frozen whole blood, as isolated PBMCs, or as DNA extracted from either sample type. Sequences MNHEY (CDR1) and SVGAGI (CDR2) are obtained from the germline V gene. The cysteine opens and the phenylalanine closes a CDR3 of 13 amino acids. Here the CDR3 DNA is all that survives: 39 bases in frame from base 1. The V end loses 2 bases and the J end loses 6 bases, and a stretch of 8 bases separates them. This TCR was recovered from a woman older than 75 with active or convalescent COVID-19. This sequence uses TRBV6-5 and TRBJ1-5; the D gene assignment is ambiguous. Sequencing was carried out using peripheral blood. The CDR3 region reads CASSYGLRQPQHF. The DNA sequence reads TGTGCCAGCAGTTACGGGCTACGTCAGCCCCAGCATTTT.